Listed below are T cell receptor beta chains from one sample, sequenced in a study of T cells in Graves' hyperthyroidism and ophthalmopathy. TCRdb re-derived calls from the multiplex PCR reads in MiXCR, one entry per CDR3 protein. Counted here are some 740,000 distinct CDR3 sequences, less than 15% occurring once; the ten biggest clones make up 10%. The specimen was blood. These TCRs come from a woman aged 18-29 years with Graves' hyperthyroidism. Both conserved end residues are part of each CDR3. D genes are given only for firm matches.

v_call d_call cdr3_aa
TRBV7-6 . CASSLEGVNTEAFF
TRBV7-2 . CASSVGDGPYEQYF
TRBV12-3/TRBV12-4 TRBD2 CASRAGGRASYNEQFF
TRBV20-1 TRBD1 CSALRQGRYGYTF
TRBV12-3/TRBV12-4 TRBD2 CASSFSGRTYEQYF
TRBV18 . CASSPSSGNNQPQHF
TRBV12-3/TRBV12-4 TRBD1 CASKGGAGTQYF
TRBV28 . CASRQYSSGNTIYF
TRBV4-2 . CASSQEDGVYNSPLHF
TRBV15 . CATSRVAGLNYEQYF
TRBV24-1 . CATPTTYNSNQPQHF
TRBV29-1 . CSVEGWRTGELFF
TRBV9 TRBD2 CASSVVLAGAGQGHEQFF
TRBV3-1 . CASSQMGFEETQYF
TRBV12-3/TRBV12-4 TRBD2 CASSFGTSGDNEQFF
TRBV27 TRBD2 CASLPSGLAGGPGSNEQFF
TRBV4-3 . CASSRDKTGMVYEQYF
TRBV3-1 TRBD1 CASSQGQLTSFYGYTF
TRBV7-8 . CASSPRGLSTDTQYF
TRBV2 TRBD2 CASSEWGGQNIQYF
TRBV7-9 . CASSLARAGNDEQYF
TRBV20-1 TRBD2 CSARDYASGSSYNEQFF
TRBV18 . CASSQGLRNEKLFF
TRBV3-1 . CASSSRGVANEKLFF
TRBV4-1 . CASSRIGNTEAFF